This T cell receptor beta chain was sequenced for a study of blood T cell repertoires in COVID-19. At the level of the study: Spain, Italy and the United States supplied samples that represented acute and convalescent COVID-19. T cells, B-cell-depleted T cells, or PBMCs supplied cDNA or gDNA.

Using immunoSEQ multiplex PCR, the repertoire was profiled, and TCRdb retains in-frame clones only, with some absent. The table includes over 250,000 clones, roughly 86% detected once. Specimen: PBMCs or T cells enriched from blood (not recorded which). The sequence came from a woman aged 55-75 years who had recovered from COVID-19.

CDR3 amino acids: CASSRLGTGEQETQYF. The CDR3 region has the DNA TGTGCCAGCAGCCGTTTGGGGACAGGAGAACAAGAGACCCAGTACTTC. V is TRBV5-4 and J is TRBJ2-5; 8 nucleotides agree with TRBD1. Trimming cost V 4 bases and J 2 bases; bases outside gene matches: 10. This CDR3 is built from 16 residues. Germline V lookup: CDR1 SGHNT, CDR2 YYREEE (reference sequence).